This TCR beta chain was recovered during a study of blood T cell repertoires in COVID-19. Study-level background: The United States, Italy and Spain were the sources of the acute and convalescent COVID-19 samples. PBMCs, B-cell-depleted T cells, or T cells provided the cDNA or gDNA that made up the material.

CDR3 size: 16 residues. With V trimmed by 2 bases and J by 6 bases, 9 bases remained unmatched. Germline CDR1 is SNHLY and CDR2 is FYNNEI. As originally analysed: Estimates of nucleated cell counts were drawn from the amplification of reference gene primers. Data came from immunoSEQ multiplex PCR; TCRdb stores just in-frame clones and leaves some out. V and J calls and clone size are those listed in that table; D and trimming were worked out from the DNA. The data contain just over 60,000 clones, 70% to 80% of them seen just once; the ten biggest clones take up 18%. The origin of this receptor is a man in his sixties with acute or convalescent COVID-19. The chain couples TRBV2 to TRBJ1-1; TRBD1 agrees at 10 bases. The sample comprised peripheral blood. This CDR3 reads CASSELGTGVNSEAFF. The CDR3 DNA is TGTGCCAGCAGTGAACTTGGGACAGGGGTAAACTCTGAAGCTTTCTTT.